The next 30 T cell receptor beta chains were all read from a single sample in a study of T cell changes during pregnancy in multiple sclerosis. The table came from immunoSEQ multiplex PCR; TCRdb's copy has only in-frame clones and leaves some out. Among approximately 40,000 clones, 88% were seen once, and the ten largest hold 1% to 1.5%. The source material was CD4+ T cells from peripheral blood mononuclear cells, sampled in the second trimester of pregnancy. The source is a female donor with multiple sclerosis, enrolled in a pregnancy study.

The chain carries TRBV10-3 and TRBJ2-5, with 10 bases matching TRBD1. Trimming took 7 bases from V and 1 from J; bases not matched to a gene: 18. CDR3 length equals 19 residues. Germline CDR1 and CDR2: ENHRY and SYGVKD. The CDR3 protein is CAIKGRQGANEGAQETQYF. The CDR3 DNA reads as TGTGCCATCAAGGGTCGACAGGGGGCGAATGAAGGGGCCCAAGAGACCCAGTACTTC.

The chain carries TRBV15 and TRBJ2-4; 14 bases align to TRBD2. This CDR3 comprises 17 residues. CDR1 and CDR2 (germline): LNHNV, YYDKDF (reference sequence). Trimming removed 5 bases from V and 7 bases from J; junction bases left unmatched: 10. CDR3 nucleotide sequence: TGTGCCACCAGCGGGGGACTAGCGGGAGATGGCGGTAACATTCAGTACTTC. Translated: CATSGGLAGDGGNIQYF.

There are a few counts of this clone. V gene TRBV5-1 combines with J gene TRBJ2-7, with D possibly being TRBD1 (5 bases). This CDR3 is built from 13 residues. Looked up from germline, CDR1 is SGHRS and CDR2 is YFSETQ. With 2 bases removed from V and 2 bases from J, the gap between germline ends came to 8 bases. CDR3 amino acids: CASSFPGTYEQYF. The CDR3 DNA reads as TGCGCCAGCAGCTTTCCAGGGACCTACGAGCAGTACTTC.

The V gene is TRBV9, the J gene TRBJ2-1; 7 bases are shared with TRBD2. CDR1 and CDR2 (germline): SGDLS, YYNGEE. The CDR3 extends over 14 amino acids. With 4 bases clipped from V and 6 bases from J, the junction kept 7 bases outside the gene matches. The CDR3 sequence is CASSPTSRGNEQFF. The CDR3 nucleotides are TGTGCCAGCAGCCCGACTAGCAGAGGCAATGAGCAGTTCTTC.

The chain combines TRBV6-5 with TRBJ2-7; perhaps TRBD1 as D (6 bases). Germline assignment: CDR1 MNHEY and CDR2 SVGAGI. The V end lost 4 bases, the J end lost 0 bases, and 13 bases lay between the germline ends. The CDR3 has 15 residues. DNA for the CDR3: TGTGCCAGCAGTTTACAGGGTAAAACCTCCTACGAGCAGTACTTC. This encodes CASSLQGKTSYEQYF.

The CDR3: CASSPPSSYNEQFF. The CDR3 nucleotides read TGTGCCAGCAGCCCCCCTAGCTCCTACAATGAGCAGTTCTTC. The V call is TRBV13, the J call TRBJ2-1; D not resolved. Germline V gives CDR1 PRHDT, CDR2 FYEKMQ (reference sequence). The CDR3 runs to 14 residues. The V and J ends lost 5 bases and 0 bases respectively, with 8 bases between them.

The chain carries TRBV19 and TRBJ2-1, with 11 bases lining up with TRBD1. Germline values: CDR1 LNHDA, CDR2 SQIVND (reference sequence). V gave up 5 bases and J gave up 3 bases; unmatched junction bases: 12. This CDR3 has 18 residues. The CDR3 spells CASSEFGRTGGLYNEQFF. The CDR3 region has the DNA TGTGCCAGTAGTGAGTTTGGGCGGACAGGGGGCCTCTACAATGAGCAGTTCTTC. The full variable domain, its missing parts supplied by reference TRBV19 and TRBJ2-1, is DGGITQSPKYLFRKEGQNVTLSCEQNLNHDAMYWYRQDPGQGLRLIYYSQIVNDFQKGDIAEGYSVSREKKESFPLTVTSAQKNPTAFYLCASSEFGRTGGLYNEQFFGPGTRLTVL.

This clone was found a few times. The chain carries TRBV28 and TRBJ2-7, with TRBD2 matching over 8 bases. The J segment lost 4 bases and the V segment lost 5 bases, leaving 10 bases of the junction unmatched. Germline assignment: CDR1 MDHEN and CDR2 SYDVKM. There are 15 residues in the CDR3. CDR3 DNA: TGTGCCAGCAGTCTCTCTAGCGGGCTACCATACGAGCAGTACTTC. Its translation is CASSLSSGLPYEQYF.

The CDR3 DNA reads TGTGCCAGCAGGCTAGCGGGAGGGGCTTACGAGCAGTACTTC. It is translated as CASRLAGGAYEQYF. The J gene is TRBJ2-7, the V gene TRBV2, with 12 bases that match TRBD2. CDR1 is SNHLY, CDR2 FYNNEI, per germline. V lost 6 bases, J lost 4 bases, and 4 bases stayed unmatched. The CDR3 loop spans 14 amino acids.

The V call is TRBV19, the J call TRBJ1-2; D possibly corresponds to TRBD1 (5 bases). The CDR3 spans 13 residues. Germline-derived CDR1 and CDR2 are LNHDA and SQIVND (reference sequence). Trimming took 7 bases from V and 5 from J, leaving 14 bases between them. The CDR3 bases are TGTGCCAGTACAGGGCAGCGTGAATATGGCTACACCTTC. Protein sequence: CASTGQREYGYTF.

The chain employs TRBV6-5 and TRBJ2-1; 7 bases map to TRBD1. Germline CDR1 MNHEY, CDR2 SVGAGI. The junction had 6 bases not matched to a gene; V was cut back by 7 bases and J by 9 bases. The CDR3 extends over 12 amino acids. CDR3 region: CASTDTGVEQFF. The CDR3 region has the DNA TGTGCCAGCACCGATACAGGGGTTGAGCAGTTCTTC.

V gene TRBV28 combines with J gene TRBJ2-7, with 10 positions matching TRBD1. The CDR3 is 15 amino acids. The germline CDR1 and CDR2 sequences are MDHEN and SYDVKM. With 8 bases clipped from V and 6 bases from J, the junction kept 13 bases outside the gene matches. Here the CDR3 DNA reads TGTGCCAGCTCCTTACCGGGACAGGGGTTTACCGAGCAGTACTTC. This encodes CASSLPGQGFTEQYF.

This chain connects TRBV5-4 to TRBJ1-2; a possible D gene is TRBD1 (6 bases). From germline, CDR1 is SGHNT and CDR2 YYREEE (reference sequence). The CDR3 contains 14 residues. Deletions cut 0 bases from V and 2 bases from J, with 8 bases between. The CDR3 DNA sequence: TGTGCCAGCAGCTTGGACAGGGAGAACTATGGCTACACCTTC. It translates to CASSLDRENYGYTF.

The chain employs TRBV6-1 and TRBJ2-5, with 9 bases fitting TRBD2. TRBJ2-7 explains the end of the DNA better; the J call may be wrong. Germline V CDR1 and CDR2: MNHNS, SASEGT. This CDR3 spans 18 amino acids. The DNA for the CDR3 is TGTGCCAGCAGTGAAGCCATAGCCGGGACTAGCCAAATCTACGAGCAGTACTTC. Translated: CASSEAIAGTSQIYEQYF.

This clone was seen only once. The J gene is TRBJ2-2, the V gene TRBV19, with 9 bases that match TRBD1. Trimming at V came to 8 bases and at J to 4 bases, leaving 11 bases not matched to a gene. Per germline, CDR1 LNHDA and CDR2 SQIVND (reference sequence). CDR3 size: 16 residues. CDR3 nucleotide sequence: TGTGCCAGTTGTAACCAACAGGGGGCGACCACCGGGGAGCTGTTTTTT. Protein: CASCNQQGATTGELFF. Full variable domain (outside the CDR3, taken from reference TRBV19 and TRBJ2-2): DGGITQSPKYLFRKEGQNVTLSCEQNLNHDAMYWYRQDPGQGLRLIYYSQIVNDFQKGDIAEGYSVSREKKESFPLTVTSAQKNPTAFYLCASCNQQGATTGELFFGEGSRLTVL.

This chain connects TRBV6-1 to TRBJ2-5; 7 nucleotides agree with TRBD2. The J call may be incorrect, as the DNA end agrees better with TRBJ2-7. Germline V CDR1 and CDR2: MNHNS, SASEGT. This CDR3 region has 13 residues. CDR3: CASGRELKYEQYF. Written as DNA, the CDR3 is TGTGCCAGCGGGCGGGAGCTAAAATACGAGCAGTACTTC.

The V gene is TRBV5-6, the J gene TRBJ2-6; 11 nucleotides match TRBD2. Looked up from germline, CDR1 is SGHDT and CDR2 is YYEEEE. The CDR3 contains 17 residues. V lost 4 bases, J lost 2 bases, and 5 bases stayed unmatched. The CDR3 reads CASSPIAGGPGANVLTF. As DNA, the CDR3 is TGTGCCAGCAGCCCTATAGCGGGAGGGCCTGGGGCCAACGTCCTGACTTTC.

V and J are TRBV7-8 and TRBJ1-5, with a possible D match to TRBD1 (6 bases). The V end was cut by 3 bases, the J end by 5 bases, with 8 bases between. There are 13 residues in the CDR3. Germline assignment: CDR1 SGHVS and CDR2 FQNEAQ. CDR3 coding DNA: TGTGCCAGCAGCTTCAGGGGTGATCAGCCCCAGCATTTT. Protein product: CASSFRGDQPQHF.

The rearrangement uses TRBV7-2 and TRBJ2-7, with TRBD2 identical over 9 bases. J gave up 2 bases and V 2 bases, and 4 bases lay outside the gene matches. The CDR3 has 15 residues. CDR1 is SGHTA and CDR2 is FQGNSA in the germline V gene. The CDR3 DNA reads TGTGCCAGCAGCTTAACTAGCGGGCTTACCTACGAGCAGTACTTC. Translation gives CASSLTSGLTYEQYF.

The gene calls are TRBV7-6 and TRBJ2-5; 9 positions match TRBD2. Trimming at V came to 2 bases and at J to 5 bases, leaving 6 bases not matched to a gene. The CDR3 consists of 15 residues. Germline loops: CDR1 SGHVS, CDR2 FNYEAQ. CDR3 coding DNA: TGTGCCAGCAGCTTATCGCTAGCGGGATACGAGACCCAGTACTTC. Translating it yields CASSLSLAGYETQYF.

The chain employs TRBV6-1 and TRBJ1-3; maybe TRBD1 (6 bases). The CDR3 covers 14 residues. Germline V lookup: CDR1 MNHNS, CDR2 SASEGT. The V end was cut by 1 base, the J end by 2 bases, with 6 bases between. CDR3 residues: CASSEGTAGNTIYF. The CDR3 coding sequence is TGTGCCAGCAGTGAAGGGACAGCTGGAAACACCATATATTTT.

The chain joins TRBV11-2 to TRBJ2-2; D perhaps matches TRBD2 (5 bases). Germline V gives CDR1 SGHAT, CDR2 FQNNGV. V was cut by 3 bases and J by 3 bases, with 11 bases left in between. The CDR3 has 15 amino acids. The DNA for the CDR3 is TGTGCCAGCAGCTTCACGGGAAAGTACACCGGGGAGCTGTTTTTT. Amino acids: CASSFTGKYTGELFF.

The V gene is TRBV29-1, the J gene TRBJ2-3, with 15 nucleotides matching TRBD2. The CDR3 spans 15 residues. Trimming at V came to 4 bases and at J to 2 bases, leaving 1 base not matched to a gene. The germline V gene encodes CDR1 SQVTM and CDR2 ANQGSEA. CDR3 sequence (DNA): TGCAGCGTTGGGACTAGCGGGAGGGCCACAGATACGCAGTATTTT. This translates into CSVGTSGRATDTQYF.

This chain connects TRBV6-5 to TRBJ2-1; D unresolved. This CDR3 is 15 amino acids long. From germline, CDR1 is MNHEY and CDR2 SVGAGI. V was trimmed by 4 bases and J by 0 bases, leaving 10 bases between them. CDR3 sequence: CASSSPRSSYNEQFF. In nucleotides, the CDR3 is TGTGCCAGCAGTTCGCCTAGAAGCTCCTACAATGAGCAGTTCTTC.

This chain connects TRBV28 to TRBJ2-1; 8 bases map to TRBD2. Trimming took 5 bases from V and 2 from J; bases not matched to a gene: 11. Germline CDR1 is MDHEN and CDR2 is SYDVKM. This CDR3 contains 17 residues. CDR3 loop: CASSRSIGRATYNEQFF. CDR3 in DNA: TGTGCCAGCAGTCGCTCTATCGGGAGGGCCACCTACAATGAGCAGTTCTTC.

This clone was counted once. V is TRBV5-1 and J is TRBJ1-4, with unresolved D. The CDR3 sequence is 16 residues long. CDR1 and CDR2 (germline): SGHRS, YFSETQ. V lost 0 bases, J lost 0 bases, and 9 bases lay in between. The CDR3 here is CASSLVEDSTNEKLFF. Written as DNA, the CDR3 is TGCGCCAGCAGCTTGGTCGAGGATTCAACTAATGAAAAACTGTTTTTT.

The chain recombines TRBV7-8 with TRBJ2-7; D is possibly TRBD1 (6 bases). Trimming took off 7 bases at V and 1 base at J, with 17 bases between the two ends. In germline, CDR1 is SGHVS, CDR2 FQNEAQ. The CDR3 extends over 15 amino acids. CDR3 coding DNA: TGTGCCAGCACCTCCGGAACAGGGCGGTCCTACGAGCAGTACTTC. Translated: CASTSGTGRSYEQYF.

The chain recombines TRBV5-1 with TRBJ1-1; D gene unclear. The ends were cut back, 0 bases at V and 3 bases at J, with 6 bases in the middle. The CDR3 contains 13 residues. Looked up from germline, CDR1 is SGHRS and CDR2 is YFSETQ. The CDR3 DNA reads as TGCGCCAGCAGCTTGGAACAAGACACTGAAGCTTTCTTT. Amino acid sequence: CASSLEQDTEAFF. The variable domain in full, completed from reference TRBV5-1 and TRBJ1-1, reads KAGVTQTPRYLIKTRGQQVTLSCSPISGHRSVSWYQQTPGQGLQFLFEYFSETQRNKGNFPGRFSGRQFSNSRSEMNVSTLELGDSALYLCASSLEQDTEAFFGQGTRLTVV.

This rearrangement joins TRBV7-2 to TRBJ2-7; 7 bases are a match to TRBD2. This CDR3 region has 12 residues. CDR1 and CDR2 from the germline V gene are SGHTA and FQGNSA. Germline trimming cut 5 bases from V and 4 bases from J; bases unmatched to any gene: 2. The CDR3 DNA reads TGTGCCAGCAGCATGCGGGAGTACGAGCAGTACTTC. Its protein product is CASSMREYEQYF.

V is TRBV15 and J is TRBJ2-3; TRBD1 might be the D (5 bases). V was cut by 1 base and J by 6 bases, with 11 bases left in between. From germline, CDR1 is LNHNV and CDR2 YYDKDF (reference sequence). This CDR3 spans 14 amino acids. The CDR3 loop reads CATSRGGPEDTQYF. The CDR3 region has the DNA TGTGCCACCAGCAGAGGGGGCCCAGAGGATACGCAGTATTTT.